This is a list of T cell receptor beta chains from one sample in a study of early T cells in non-severe SARS-CoV-2 infection. TCRdb processed the 5' RACE reads anew with MiXCR; each CDR3 protein has one entry. Of 65,000 to 95,000 distinct CDR3 sequences in the sample, 13% to 15% were seen once. The sequenced sample was whole blood. These receptors were taken from an adult who was a healthcare worker with PCR-confirmed SARS-CoV-2 infection or an uninfected control (not recorded which). CDR3s include the opening cysteine and the closing phenylalanine or tryptophan. Each record gives: D gene, clone size, J gene, V gene, CDR3 protein, CDR3 DNA. A D gene is named only where the DNA matches it firmly. Where a row states a size, it is once, few, many or the class of an expanded clone; other rows omit it.

-,-,TRBJ1-1,TRBV7-9,CASSSDWVNTEAFF,TGTGCCAGCAGTTCCGACTGGGTGAACACTGAAGCTTTCTTT
-,-,TRBJ1-3,TRBV29-1,CSVEAYGNTIYF,TGCAGCGTTGAGGCGTATGGAAACACCATATATTTT
-,few,TRBJ1-6,TRBV6-2/TRBV6-3,CASSYSSEHGESPLHF,TGTGCCAGCAGTTACTCGTCAGAGCACGGGGAATCACCCCTCCACTTT
-,many,TRBJ1-5,TRBV6-2/TRBV6-3,CASRQQGGYSNQPQHF,TGTGCCAGCAGACAACAGGGAGGGTATAGCAATCAGCCCCAGCATTTT
TRBD2,-,TRBJ2-1,TRBV7-9,CASTQTSGGTNEQFF,TGTGCCAGCACCCAGACTAGCGGGGGGACTAATGAGCAGTTCTTC
TRBD2,-,TRBJ2-1,TRBV20-1,CSATSSGGAYNEQFF,TGCAGTGCTACCTCTAGCGGGGGGGCTTACAATGAGCAGTTCTTC
-,-,TRBJ1-2,TRBV29-1,CSVEEAGHGYTF,TGCAGCGTTGAAGAAGCGGGGCATGGCTACACCTTC
-,-,TRBJ2-7,TRBV7-9,CASSLASPYEQYF,TGTGCCAGCAGCTTAGCCTCCCCTTACGAGCAGTACTTC
-,once,TRBJ2-3,TRBV5-1,CASSAPGVADTQYF,TGCGCCAGCAGCGCCCCGGGCGTGGCAGATACGCAGTATTTT
-,few,TRBJ2-3,TRBV29-1,CSVGGADTQYF,TGCAGCGTTGGAGGGGCAGATACGCAGTATTTT
TRBD1,-,TRBJ2-1,TRBV20-1,CSARDSGQGHFF,TGCAGTGCTAGAGACTCGGGACAGGGACATTTCTTC
-,-,TRBJ1-4,TRBV5-5,CASSLGPPEKLFF,TGTGCCAGCAGCTTAGGCCCTCCTGAAAAACTGTTTTTT
TRBD1,few,TRBJ2-6,TRBV11-1,CAVKQGAGANVLTF,TGTGCCGTAAAACAGGGGGCTGGGGCCAACGTCCTGACTTTC
-,many,TRBJ2-5,TRBV7-8,CASSSFSSRGIQETQYF,TGTGCCAGCAGTTCCTTCTCTTCGAGGGGGATCCAAGAGACCCAGTACTTC
-,-,TRBJ2-1,TRBV7-2,CASSLREWGGRREQFF,TGTGCCAGCAGCTTACGCGAGTGGGGGGGCCGAAGGGAGCAGTTCTTC
-,-,TRBJ1-1,TRBV7-9,CASSPWLMNTEAFF,TGTGCCAGCAGCCCCTGGTTAATGAACACTGAAGCTTTCTTT
-,-,TRBJ1-5,TRBV3-1,CASSQGVRPQHF,TGTGCCAGCAGCCAGGGGGTTCGGCCCCAGCATTTT
TRBD2,-,TRBJ2-3,TRBV6-6,CASRTTSGGSDTQYF,TGTGCCAGCAGAACTACTAGCGGGGGGTCAGATACGCAGTATTTT
-,few,TRBJ1-6,TRBV25-1,CASSVQGYSPLHF,TGTGCCAGCAGTGTCCAGGGTTATTCACCCCTCCACTTT
-,-,TRBJ2-5,TRBV12-3/TRBV12-4,CASGHIGTSGRETQYF,TGTGCCAGCGGCCACATCGGGACCTCAGGGAGAGAGACCCAGTACTTC
-,few,TRBJ2-1,TRBV7-6,CASSLGQAGEQFF,TGTGCCAGCAGCTTAGGGCAGGCTGGTGAGCAGTTCTTC
TRBD2,-,TRBJ2-7,TRBV5-3,CARSSLIAGEQYF,TGTGCCAGAAGCTCATTAATAGCGGGGGAGCAGTACTTC
-,-,TRBJ2-7,TRBV20-1,CSALGGSGALYEQYF,TGCAGTGCTTTAGGGGGGAGCGGGGCCCTTTACGAGCAGTACTTC
-,-,TRBJ2-1,TRBV11-2,CASSLSVGQKVYF,TGTGCCAGCAGCTTATCGGTAGGGCAGAAGGTTTACTTC
-,few,TRBJ1-2,TRBV2,CASSTRAANYGYTF,TGTGCCAGCAGTACCCGGGCCGCTAACTATGGCTACACCTTC
TRBD1,-,TRBJ2-3,TRBV11-1,CASSLLGAEDRGRYF,TGTGCCAGCAGCCTATTGGGGGCAGAGGACAGGGGCAGGTATTTT
TRBD2,once,TRBJ2-7,TRBV15,CATGREPREGGYEQYF,TGTGCCACCGGCAGAGAACCACGAGAGGGAGGGTACGAGCAGTACTTC
TRBD2,many,TRBJ2-3,TRBV20-1,CSARVGSGVTDTQYF,TGCAGTGCTAGAGTGGGTAGCGGGGTAACAGATACGCAGTATTTT
-,-,TRBJ2-2,TRBV29-1,CSVANTGELFF,TGCAGCGTTGCTAACACCGGGGAGCTTTTTTTT
-,-,TRBJ2-4,TRBV25-1,CASSERGGKNIQYF,TGTGCCAGCAGTGAAAGGGGGGGCAAAAACATTCAGTACTTC
-,-,TRBJ1-5,TRBV2,CASREGGGRNQHF,TGTGCCAGCAGGGAAGGGGGAGGCCGGAACCAGCATTTT